This T cell receptor beta chain is from a study of blood T cell repertoires in COVID-19. Study-wide background: Spain, Italy and the United States supplied samples that represented acute and convalescent COVID-19. Sources were T cells, B-cell-depleted T cells, or PBMCs; the material itself was cDNA or gDNA.

Methods used by the authors: Using reference gene primer amplification, nucleated cell counts were estimated. Only in-frame clones appear in the TCRdb table, and some are missing; sequencing was by immunoSEQ multiplex PCR. The V and J calls and the clone size are those of that table, but D and trimming were determined from the DNA. Of approximately 150,000 clones listed, about nine tenths were seen once; the top ten hold approximately 4.1%. This clone was observed a handful of times. The V and J ends lost 6 bases and 2 bases, in that order; junction bases with no gene match: 8. The CDR3 sequence is 15 residues long. Germline CDR1 and CDR2: MNHEY and SMNVEV (reference sequence).

Sequenced: peripheral blood. V usage is TRBV27 and J usage is TRBJ2-5; 8 bases agree with TRBD1. The receptor comes from a woman aged 55-75 years with active or convalescent COVID-19. The CDR3 is CASRRTGTRQETQYF. CDR3 DNA: TGTGCCAGCAGACGGACAGGGACAAGACAAGAGACCCAGTACTTC.